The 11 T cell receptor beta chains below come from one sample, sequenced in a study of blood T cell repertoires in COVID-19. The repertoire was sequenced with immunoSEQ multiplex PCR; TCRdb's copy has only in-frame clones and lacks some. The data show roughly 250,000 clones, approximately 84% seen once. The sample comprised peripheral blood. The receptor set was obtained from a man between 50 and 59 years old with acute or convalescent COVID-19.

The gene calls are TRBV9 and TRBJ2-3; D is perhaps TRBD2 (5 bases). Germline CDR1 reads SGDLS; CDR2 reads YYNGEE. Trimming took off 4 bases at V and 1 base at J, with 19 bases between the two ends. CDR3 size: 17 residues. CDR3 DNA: TGTGCCAGCAGCCTCTCGACGAAGCAGAGGGGCACAGATACGCAGTATTTT. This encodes CASSLSTKQRGTDTQYF.

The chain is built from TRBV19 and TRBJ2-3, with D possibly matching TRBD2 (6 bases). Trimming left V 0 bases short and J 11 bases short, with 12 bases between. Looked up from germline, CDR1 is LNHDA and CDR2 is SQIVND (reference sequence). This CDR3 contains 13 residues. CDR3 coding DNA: TGTGCCAGTAGTATAGATTTGGTGGGGGGGCAGTATTTT. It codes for CASSIDLVGGQYF.

CDR3 nucleotides: TGTGCCAGCAGTCGATGGACAGGGTCTCGCAATCAGCCCCAGCATTTT. Protein: CASSRWTGSRNQPQHF. V and J are TRBV6-6 and TRBJ1-5; 8 positions agree with TRBD1. The CDR3 sequence is 16 residues long. Germline values: CDR1 MNHNY, CDR2 SVGAGI (reference sequence). V dropped 5 bases and J dropped 2; count of bases not matched to a gene: 8.

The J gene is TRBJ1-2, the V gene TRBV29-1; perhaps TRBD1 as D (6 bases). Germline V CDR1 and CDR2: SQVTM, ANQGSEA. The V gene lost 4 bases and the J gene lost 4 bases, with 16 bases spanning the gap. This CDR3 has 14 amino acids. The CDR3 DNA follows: TGCAGCGTTGGGGAGACAGGAACCACCTATGGCTACACCTTC. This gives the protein CSVGETGTTYGYTF.

This CDR3 is CASGLAVPYEQYF. CDR3 sequence (DNA): TGTGCCAGTGGACTAGCGGTACCCTACGAGCAGTACTTC. This chain links TRBV6-6 with TRBJ2-7; 10 bases align to TRBD2. V was pared by 9 bases and J by 2 bases, with 4 bases of the junction left unmatched. The CDR3 runs 13 residues. Germline CDR1 is MNHNY and CDR2 is SVGAGI (reference sequence).

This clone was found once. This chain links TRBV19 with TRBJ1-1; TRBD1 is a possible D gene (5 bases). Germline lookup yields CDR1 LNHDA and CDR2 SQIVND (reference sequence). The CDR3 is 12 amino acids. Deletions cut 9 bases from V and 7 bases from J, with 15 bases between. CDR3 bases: TGTGCCAGCCAATGGGGAAGGGGTGAAGCTTTCTTT. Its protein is CASQWGRGEAFF. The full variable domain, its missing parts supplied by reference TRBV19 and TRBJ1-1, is DGGITQSPKYLFRKEGQNVTLSCEQNLNHDAMYWYRQDPGQGLRLIYYSQIVNDFQKGDIAEGYSVSREKKESFPLTVTSAQKNPTAFYLCASQWGRGEAFFGQGTRLTVV.

CDR3 DNA: TGTGCCAGCAGTTACCCAAACAATGAGCAGTTCTTC. Protein sequence: CASSYPNNEQFF. This chain connects TRBV6-2 or TRBV6-3 to TRBJ2-1; D is uncertain. The germline gives CDR1 MNHEY, CDR2 SVGEGT. The V end was cut by 2 bases, the J end by 5 bases, with 4 bases between. The CDR3 contains 12 residues.

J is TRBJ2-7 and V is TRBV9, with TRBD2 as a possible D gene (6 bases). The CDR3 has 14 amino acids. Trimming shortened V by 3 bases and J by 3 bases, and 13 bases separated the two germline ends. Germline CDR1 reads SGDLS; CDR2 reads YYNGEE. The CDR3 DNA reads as TGTGCCAGCAGCGGTGGAGGGGAGGACTACGAGCAGTACTTC. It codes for CASSGGGEDYEQYF.

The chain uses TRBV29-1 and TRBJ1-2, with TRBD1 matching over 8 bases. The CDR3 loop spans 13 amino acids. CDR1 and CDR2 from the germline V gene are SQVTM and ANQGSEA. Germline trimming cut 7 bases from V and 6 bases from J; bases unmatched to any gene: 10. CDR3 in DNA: TGCAGCGCCGGACAGGGAACCCAGGATGGCTACACCTTC. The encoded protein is CSAGQGTQDGYTF.

CDR3 in DNA: TGCAGCGTGCCGGGGGCCTACAATGAGCAGTTCTTC. This codes for CSVPGAYNEQFF. V and J are TRBV29-1 and TRBJ2-1; perhaps TRBD2 as D (6 bases). Germline loops: CDR1 SQVTM, CDR2 ANQGSEA. Trimming took 6 bases from V and 2 from J, leaving 8 bases between them. This CDR3 contains 12 residues.

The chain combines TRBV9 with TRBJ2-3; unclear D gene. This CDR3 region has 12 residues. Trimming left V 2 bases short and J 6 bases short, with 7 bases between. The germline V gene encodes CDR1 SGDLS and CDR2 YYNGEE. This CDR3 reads CASSVPSDTQYF. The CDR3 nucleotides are TGTGCCAGCAGCGTCCCCTCTGATACGCAGTATTTT.